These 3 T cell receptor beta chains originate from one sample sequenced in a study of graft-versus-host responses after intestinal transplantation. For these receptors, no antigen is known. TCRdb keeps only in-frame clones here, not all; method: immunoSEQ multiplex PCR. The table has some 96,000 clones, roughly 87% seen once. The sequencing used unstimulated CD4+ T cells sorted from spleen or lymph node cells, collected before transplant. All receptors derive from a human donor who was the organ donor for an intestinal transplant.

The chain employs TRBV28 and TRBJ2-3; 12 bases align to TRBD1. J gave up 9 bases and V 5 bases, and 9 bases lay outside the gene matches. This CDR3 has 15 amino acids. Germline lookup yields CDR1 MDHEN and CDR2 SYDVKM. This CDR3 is CASSNRDRGRITQYF. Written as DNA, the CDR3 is TGTGCCAGCAGTAACCGGGACAGGGGGCGAATCACGCAGTATTTT.

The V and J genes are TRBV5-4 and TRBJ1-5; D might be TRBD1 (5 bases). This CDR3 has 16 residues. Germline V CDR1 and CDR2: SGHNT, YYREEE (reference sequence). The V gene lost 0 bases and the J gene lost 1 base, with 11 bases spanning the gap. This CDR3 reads CASSLGGGVSNQPQHF. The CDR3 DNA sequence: TGTGCCAGCAGCTTGGGAGGAGGGGTGAGCAATCAGCCCCAGCATTTT.

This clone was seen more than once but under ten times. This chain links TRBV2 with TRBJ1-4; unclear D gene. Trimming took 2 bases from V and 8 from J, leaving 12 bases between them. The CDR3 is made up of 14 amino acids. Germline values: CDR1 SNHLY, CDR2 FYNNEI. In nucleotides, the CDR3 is TGTGCCAGCAGTGAATACGGGGAGCGGGAAAAACTGTTTTTT. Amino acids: CASSEYGEREKLFF.